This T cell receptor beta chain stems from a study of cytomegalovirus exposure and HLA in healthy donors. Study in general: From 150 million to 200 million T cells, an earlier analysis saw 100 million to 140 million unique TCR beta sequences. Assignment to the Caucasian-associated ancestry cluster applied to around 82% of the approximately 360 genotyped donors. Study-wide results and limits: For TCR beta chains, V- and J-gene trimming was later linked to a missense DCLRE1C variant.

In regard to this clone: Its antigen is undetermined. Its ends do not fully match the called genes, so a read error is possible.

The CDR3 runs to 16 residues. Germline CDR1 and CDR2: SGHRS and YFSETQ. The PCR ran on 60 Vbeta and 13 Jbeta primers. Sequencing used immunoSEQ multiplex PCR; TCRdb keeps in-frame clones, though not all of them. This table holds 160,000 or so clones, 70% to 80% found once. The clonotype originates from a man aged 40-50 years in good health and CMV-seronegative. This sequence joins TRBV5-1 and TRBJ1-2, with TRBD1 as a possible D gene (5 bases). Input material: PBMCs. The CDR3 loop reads CASSPRGREGNYGYTF. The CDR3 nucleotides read TGTGCCAGCAGCCCAAGGGGCAGGGAGGGGAACTATGGCTACACCTTC.